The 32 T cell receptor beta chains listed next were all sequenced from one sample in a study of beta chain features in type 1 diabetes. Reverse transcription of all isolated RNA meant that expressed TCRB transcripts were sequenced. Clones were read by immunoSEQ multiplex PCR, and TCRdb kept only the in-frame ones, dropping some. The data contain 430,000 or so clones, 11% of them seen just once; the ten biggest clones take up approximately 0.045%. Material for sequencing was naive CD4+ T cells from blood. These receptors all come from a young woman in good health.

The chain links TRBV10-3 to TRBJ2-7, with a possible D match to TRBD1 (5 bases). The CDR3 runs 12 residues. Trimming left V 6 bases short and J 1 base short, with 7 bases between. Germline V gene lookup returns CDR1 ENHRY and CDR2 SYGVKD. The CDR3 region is CAIRQDSYEQYF. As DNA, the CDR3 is TGTGCCATCAGACAGGATTCCTACGAGCAGTACTTC.

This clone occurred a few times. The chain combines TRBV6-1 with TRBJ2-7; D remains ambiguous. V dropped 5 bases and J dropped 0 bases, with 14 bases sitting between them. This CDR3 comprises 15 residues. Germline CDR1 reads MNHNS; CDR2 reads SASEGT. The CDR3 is CASSSPGRTSYEQYF. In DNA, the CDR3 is TGTGCCAGCAGTTCACCAGGACGGACCTCCTACGAGCAGTACTTC.

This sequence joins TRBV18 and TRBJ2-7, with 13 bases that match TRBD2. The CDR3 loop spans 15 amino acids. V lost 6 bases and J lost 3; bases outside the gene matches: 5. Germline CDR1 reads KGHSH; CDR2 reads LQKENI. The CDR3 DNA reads TGTGCCAGCTCGCCCGGACTAGCGGGAGTCTACGAGCAGTACTTC. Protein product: CASSPGLAGVYEQYF.

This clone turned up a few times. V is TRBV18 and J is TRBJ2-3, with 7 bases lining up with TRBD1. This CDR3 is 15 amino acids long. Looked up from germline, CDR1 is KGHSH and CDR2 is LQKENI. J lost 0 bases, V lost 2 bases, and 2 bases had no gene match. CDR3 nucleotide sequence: TGTGCCAGCTCACCAGGGACAGCTAGCACAGATACGCAGTATTTT. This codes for CASSPGTASTDTQYF.

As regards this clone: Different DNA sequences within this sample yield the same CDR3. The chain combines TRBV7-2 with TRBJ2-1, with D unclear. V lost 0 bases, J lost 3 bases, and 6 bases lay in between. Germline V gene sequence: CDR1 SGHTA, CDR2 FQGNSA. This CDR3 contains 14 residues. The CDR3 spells CASSLAGYYNEQFF. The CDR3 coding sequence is TGTGCCAGCAGCTTAGCAGGATACTACAATGAGCAGTTCTTC.

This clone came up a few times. The DNA for the CDR3 is TGTGCCAGCAGACTACAGGGTGTACTGTTTTTT. It codes for CASRLQGVLFF. The rearrangement links TRBV2 to TRBJ1-4; a possible D gene is TRBD1 (6 bases). Trimming took off 6 bases at V and 13 bases at J, with 12 bases between the two ends. Germline V lookup: CDR1 SNHLY, CDR2 FYNNEI. The CDR3 has 11 amino acids.

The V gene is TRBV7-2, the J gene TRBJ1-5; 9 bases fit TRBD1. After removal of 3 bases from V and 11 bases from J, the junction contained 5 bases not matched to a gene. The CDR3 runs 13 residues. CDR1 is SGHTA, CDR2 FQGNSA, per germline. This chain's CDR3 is CASSLDRGRAQHF. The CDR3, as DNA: TGTGCCAGCAGCTTGGACAGGGGACGGGCCCAGCATTTT.

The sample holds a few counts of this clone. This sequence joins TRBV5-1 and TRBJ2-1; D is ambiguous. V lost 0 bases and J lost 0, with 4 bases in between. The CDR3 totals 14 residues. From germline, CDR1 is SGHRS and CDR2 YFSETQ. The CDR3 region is CASSLGVSYNEQFF. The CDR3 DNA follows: TGCGCCAGCAGCTTGGGGGTCTCCTACAATGAGCAGTTCTTC.

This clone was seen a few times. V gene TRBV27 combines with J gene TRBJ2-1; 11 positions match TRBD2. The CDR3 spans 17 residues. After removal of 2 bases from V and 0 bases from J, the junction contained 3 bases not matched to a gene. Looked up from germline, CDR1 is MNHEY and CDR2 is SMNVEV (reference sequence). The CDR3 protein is CASSLRLAGSSYNEQFF. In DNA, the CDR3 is TGTGCCAGCAGTTTAAGACTAGCGGGGAGCTCCTACAATGAGCAGTTCTTC.

CDR3 sequence: CASSLSGRREKLFF. In nucleotides, the CDR3 is TGTGCCAGCAGTTTGTCGGGGAGAAGGGAAAAACTGTTTTTT. The chain employs TRBV28 and TRBJ1-4; no clear D. This CDR3 spans 14 amino acids. V lost 3 bases and J 8 bases, leaving 13 bases between the germline ends. Germline V gives CDR1 MDHEN, CDR2 SYDVKM. The variable domain in full, completed from reference TRBV28 and TRBJ1-4, reads DVKVTQSSRYLVKRTGEKVFLECVQDMDHENMFWYRQDPGLGLRLIYFSYDVKMKEKGDIPEGYSVSREKKERFSLILESASTNQTSMYLCASSLSGRREKLFFGSGTQLSVL.

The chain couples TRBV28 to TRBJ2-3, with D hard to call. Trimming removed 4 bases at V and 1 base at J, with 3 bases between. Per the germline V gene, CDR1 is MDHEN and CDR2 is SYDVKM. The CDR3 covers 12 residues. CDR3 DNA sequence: TGTGCCAGCAGTTCACGCACAGATACGCAGTATTTT. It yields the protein CASSSRTDTQYF.

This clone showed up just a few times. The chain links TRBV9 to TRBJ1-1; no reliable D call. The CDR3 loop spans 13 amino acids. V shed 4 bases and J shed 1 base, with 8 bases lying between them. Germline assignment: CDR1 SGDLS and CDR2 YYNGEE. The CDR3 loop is CASSQQWNTEAFF. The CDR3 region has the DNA TGTGCCAGCAGCCAACAGTGGAACACTGAAGCTTTCTTT.

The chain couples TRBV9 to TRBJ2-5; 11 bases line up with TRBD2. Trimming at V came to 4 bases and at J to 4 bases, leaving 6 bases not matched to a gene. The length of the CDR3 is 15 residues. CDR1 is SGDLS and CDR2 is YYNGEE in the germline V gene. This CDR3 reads CASSLTSGSGETQYF. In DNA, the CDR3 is TGTGCCAGCAGCCTCACTAGCGGGAGTGGAGAGACCCAGTACTTC.

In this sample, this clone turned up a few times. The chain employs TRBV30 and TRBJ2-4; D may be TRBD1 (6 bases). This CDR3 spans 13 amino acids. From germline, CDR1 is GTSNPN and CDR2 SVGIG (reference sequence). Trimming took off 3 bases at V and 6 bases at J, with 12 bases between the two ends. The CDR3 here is CAWSTTGINIQYF. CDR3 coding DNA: TGTGCCTGGAGCACAACAGGGATAAACATTCAGTACTTC.

CDR3 sequence (DNA): TGTGCCAGCAACAGAGGGGCAGGGAACTATGGCTACACCTTC. Its translation: CASNRGAGNYGYTF. The gene calls are TRBV28 and TRBJ1-2, with D possibly matching TRBD1 (5 bases). The CDR3 extends over 14 amino acids. CDR1 is MDHEN and CDR2 is SYDVKM in the germline V gene. Trimming stripped 7 bases from V and 2 bases from J, with 14 bases between.

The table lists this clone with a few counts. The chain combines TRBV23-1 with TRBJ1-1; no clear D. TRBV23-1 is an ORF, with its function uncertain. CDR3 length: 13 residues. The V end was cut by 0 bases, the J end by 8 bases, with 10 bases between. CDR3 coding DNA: TGCGCCAGCAGTCAATCCCTGTTCCACGAAGCTTTCTTT. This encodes CASSQSLFHEAFF.

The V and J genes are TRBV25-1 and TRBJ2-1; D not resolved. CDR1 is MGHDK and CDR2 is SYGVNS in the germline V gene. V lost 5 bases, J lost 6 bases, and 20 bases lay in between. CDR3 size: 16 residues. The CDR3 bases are TGTGCCAGCAGTTACGTTGTCATAGCTACCGGCAATGAGCAGTTCTTC. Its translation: CASSYVVIATGNEQFF.

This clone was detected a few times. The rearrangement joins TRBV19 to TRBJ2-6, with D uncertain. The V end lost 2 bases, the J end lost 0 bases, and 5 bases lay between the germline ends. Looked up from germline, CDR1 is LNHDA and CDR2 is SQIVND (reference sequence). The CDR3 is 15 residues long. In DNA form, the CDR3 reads TGTGCCAGTAGTATAATAAGCTCTGGGGCCAACGTCCTGACTTTC. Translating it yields CASSIISSGANVLTF.

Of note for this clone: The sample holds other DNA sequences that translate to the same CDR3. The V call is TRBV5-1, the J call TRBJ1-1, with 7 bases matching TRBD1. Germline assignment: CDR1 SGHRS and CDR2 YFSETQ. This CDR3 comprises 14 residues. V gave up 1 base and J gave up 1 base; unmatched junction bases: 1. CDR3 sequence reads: CASSLWTGNTEAFF. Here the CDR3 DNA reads TGCGCCAGCAGCTTGTGGACAGGGAACACTGAAGCTTTCTTT.

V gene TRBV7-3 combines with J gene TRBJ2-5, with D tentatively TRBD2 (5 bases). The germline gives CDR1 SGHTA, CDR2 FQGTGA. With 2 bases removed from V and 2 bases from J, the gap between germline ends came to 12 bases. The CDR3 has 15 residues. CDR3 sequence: CASSLGRSAQETQYF. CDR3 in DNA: TGTGCCAGCAGCTTAGGGCGTAGCGCTCAAGAGACCCAGTACTTC.

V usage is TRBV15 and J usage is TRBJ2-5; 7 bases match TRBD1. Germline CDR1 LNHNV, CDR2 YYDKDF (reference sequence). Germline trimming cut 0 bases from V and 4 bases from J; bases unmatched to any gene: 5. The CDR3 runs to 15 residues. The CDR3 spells CATSRDLTGRETQYF. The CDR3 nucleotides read TGTGCCACCAGCAGAGATTTGACAGGGAGAGAGACCCAGTACTTC.

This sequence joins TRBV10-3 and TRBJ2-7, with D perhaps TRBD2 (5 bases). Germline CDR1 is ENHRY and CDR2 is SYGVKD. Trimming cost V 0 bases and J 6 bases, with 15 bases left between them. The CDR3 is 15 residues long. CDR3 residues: CAISESIGRESEQYF. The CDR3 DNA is TGTGCCATCAGTGAGTCTATAGGTCGGGAAAGCGAGCAGTACTTC.

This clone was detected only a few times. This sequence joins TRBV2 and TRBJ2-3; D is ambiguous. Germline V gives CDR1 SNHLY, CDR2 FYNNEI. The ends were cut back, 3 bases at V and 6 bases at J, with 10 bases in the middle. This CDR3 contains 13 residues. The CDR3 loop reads CASSDNILDTQYF. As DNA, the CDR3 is TGTGCCAGCAGTGACAACATTCTGGATACGCAGTATTTT.

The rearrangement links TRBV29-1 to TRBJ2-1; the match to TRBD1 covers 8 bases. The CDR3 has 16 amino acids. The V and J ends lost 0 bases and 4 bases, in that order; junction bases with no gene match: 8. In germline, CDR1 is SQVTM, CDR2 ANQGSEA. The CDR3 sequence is CSVEDRDRSSYNEQFF. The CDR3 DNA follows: TGCAGCGTTGAAGATAGGGACAGGTCTTCGTACAATGAGCAGTTCTTC.

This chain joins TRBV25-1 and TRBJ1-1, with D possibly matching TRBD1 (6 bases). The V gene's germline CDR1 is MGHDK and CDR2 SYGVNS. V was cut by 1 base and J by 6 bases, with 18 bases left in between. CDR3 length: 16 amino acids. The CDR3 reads CASSEFIGGEGAEAFF. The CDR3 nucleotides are TGTGCCAGCAGTGAATTCATCGGGGGCGAGGGTGCTGAAGCTTTCTTT.

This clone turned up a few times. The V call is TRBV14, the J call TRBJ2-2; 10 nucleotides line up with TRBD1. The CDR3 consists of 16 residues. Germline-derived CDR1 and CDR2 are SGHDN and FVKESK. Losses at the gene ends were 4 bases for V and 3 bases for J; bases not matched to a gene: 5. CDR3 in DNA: TGTGCCAGCAGCCGCCACGGGACAGGGGACACCGGGGAGCTGTTTTTT. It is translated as CASSRHGTGDTGELFF.

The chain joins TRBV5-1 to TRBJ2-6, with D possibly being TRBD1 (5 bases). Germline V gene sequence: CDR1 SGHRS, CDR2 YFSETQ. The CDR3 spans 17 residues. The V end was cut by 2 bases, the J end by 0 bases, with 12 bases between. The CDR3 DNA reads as TGCGCCAGCAGCTTCTTTTCGACAGCCTCTGGGGCCAACGTCCTGACTTTC. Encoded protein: CASSFFSTASGANVLTF.

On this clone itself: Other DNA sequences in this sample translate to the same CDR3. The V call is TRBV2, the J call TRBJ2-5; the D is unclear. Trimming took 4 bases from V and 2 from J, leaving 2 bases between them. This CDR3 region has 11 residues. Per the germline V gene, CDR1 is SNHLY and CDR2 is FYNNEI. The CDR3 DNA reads TGTGCCAGCAGTGCTCAAGAGACCCAGTACTTC. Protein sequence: CASSAQETQYF.

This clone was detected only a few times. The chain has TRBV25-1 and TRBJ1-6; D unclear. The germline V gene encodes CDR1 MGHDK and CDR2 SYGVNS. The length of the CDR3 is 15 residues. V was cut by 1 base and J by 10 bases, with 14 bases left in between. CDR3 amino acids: CASSESLTGYSPLHF. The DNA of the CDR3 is TGTGCCAGCAGTGAATCCCTGACGGGGTACTCACCCCTCCACTTT.

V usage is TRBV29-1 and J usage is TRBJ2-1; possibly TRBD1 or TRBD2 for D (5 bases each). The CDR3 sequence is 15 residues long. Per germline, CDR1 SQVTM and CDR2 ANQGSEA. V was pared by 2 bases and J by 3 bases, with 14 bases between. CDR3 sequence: CSVERDQGLYNEQFF. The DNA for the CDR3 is TGCAGCGTTGAAAGGGACCAGGGCCTCTACAATGAGCAGTTCTTC.

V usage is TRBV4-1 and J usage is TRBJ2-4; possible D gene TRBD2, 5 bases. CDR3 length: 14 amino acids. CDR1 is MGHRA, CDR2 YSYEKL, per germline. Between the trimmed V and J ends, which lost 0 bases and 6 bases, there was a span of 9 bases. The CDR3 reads CASSQDGGLNIQYF. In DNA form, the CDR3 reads TGCGCCAGCAGCCAAGATGGAGGTTTAAACATTCAGTACTTC.

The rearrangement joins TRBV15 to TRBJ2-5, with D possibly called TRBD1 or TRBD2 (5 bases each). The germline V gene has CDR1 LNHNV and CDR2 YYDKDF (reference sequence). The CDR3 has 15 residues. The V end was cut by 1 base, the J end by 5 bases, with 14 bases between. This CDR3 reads CATSRATGAGETQYF. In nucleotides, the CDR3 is TGTGCCACCAGCAGAGCTACCGGGGCCGGGGAGACCCAGTACTTC.